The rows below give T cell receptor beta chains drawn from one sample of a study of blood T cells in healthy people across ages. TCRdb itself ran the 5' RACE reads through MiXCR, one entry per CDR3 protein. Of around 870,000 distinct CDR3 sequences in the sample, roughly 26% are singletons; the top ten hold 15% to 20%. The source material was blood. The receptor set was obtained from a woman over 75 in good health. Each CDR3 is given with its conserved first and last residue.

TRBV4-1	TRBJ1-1	CASSQTTGLGTEAFF
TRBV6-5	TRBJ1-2	CASSYSGRGNYGYTF
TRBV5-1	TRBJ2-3	CASSGGFGGRSTDTQYF
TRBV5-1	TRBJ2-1	CASSLAVGTSYNEQFF
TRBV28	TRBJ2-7	CASSPAQAGSSYEQYF
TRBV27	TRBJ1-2	CVSLGIYDGYTF
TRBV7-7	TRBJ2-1	CASSLRGANYNEQFF
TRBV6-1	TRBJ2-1	CASRAGGSGEQFF
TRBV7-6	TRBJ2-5	CASSSGTGHQETQYF
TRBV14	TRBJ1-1	CASSLTGRLPNTEAFF
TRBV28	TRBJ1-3	CASSLPQWWGRENTIYF
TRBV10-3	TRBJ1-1	CAIRRTVFLNTEAFF
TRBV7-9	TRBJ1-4	CASSLGLLGEKLFF
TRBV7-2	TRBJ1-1	CASSPQGAVSGAFF
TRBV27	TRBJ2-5	CASSSGNYNEQYF
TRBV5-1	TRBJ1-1	CASSLVTAPSNTEAFF
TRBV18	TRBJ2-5	CASSPGQGEEQYF
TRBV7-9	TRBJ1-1	CASSFFGRAGTEAFF